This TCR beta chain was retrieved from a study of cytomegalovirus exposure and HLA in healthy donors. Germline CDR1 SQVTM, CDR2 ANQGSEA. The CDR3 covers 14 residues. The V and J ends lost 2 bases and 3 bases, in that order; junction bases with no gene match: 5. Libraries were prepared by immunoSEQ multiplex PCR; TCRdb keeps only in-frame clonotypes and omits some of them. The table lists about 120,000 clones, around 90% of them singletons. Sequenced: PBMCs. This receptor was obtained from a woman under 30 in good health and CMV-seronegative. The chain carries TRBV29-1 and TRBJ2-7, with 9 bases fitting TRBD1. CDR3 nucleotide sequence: TGCAGCGTTGAAATACCGGGACAGGGCTACGAGCAGTACTTC. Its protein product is CSVEIPGQGYEQYF.